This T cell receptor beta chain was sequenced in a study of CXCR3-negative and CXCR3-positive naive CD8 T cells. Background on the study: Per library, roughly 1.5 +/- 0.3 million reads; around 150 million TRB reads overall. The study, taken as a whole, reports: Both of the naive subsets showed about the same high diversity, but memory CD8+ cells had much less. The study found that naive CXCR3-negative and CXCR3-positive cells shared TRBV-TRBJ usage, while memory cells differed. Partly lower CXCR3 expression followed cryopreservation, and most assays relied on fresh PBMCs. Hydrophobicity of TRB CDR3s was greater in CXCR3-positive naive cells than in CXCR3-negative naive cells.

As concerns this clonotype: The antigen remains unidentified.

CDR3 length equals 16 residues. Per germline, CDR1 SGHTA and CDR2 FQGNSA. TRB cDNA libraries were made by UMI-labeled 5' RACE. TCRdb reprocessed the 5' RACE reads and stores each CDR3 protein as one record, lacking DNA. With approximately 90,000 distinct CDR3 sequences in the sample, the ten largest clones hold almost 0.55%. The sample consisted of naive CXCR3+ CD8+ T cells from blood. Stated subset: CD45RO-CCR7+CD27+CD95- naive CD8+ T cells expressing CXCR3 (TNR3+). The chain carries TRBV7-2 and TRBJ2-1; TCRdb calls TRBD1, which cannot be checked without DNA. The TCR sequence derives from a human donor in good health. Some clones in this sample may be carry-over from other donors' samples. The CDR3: CASSTRGGGSYNEQFF. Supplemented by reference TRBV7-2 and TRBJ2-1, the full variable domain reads GAGVSQSPSNKVTEKGKDVELRCDPISGHTALYWYRQSLGQGLEFLIYFQGNSAPDKSGLPSDRFSAERTGGSVSTLTIQRTQQEDSAVYLCASSTRGGGSYNEQFFGPGTRLTVL.